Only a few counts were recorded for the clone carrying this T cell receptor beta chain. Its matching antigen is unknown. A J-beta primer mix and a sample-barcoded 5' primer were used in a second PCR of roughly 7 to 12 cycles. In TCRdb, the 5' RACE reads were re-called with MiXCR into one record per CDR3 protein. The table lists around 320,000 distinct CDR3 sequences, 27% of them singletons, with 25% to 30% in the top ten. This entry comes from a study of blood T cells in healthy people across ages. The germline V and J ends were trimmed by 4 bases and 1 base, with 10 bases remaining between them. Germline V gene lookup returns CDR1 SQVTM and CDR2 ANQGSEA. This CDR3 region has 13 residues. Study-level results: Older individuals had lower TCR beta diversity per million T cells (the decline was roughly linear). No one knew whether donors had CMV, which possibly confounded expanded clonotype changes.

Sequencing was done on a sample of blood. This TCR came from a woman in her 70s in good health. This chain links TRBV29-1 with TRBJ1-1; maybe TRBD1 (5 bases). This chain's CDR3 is CSVVITGNTEAFF. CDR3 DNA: TGCAGCGTTGTTATCACAGGGAACACTGAAGCTTTCTTT.